This T cell receptor beta chain was obtained from a study of blood T cell repertoires in COVID-19. The overall study: Researchers got acute and convalescent COVID-19 samples from the United States, Italy and Spain.

Germline V lookup: CDR1 SGDLS, CDR2 YYNGEE. CDR3 size: 15 residues. With V trimmed by 0 bases and J by 4 bases, 4 bases remained unmatched. Assay: immunoSEQ multiplex PCR; the TCRdb copy retains only in-frame clones and omits some. The sample lists about 34,000 clones; more than 60% were seen once. This chain links TRBV9 with TRBJ2-1; 7 bases match TRBD1. Sequenced sample: peripheral blood. This receptor was identified in an elderly man with active or convalescent COVID-19. The CDR3 here is CASSVDSGGYNEQFF. In DNA, the CDR3 is TGTGCCAGCAGCGTAGACTCAGGGGGTTACAATGAGCAGTTCTTC.